Below, 22 T cell receptor beta chains from the same sample are listed, as sequenced in a study of Tregs in tolerant kidney transplant recipients. This table comes from immunoSEQ multiplex PCR, and its TCRdb copy is limited to in-frame clones, with some not included. The sample lists 84,000 or so clones, 93% occurring once. Related graft donors supplied nonmyeloablative bone marrow transplants, and mixed chimerism was transient. The input for sequencing was CD4+ T cells from blood (PBMCs), taken 12 months after the transplant. The source is a human patient who received a combined kidney and bone marrow transplant. Some T cells may trace back to the graft donor.

This sequence joins TRBV27 and TRBJ1-6; D is possibly TRBD1 (5 bases). V was shortened by 3 bases and J by 8 bases, with 14 bases between the two germline ends. Germline V CDR1 and CDR2: MNHEY, SMNVEV (reference sequence). This CDR3 has 15 amino acids. For the CDR3, the DNA is TGTGCCAGCAGTTTTAGGAGGGGTAGTGATTCACCCCTCCACTTT. Protein: CASSFRRGSDSPLHF.

V and J are TRBV5-5 and TRBJ1-1; D uncertain. V lost 0 bases and J 1 base, leaving 7 bases between the germline ends. Germline values: CDR1 SGHKS, CDR2 YYEKEE (reference sequence). This CDR3 contains 14 residues. The DNA of the CDR3 is TGTGCCAGCAGCTTGGGGTGGGCGAACACTGAAGCTTTCTTT. The encoded protein is CASSLGWANTEAFF.

The V call is TRBV7-9, the J call TRBJ2-7; tentatively, D is TRBD2 (7 bases). Germline CDR1 and CDR2: SEHNR and FQNEAQ (reference sequence). Trimming left V 2 bases short and J 5 bases short, with 13 bases between. The CDR3 covers 14 residues. The CDR3 loop is CASSLWGRGNEQYF. CDR3 DNA sequence: TGTGCCAGCAGCTTATGGGGGCGGGGGAACGAGCAGTACTTC.

This chain links TRBV6-5 with TRBJ2-6; D gene unclear. The CDR3 loop spans 13 amino acids. Germline V gene sequence: CDR1 MNHEY, CDR2 SVGAGI. V lost 7 bases and J lost 1, with 5 bases in between. CDR3 sequence reads: CASKQSGANVLTF. The CDR3 coding sequence is TGTGCCAGCAAACAGTCTGGGGCCAACGTCCTGACTTTC.

As concerns this clone: The sample carries other DNA sequences with the same CDR3. The chain recombines TRBV25-1 with TRBJ2-2; no clear D gene. Germline V gives CDR1 MGHDK, CDR2 SYGVNS. V lost 8 bases and J 5 bases, leaving 9 bases between the germline ends. The length of the CDR3 is 12 residues. In DNA, the CDR3 is TGTGCCAGCCGAAGAGGAACCGGGGAGCTGTTTTTT. It yields the protein CASRRGTGELFF.

The rearrangement joins TRBV4-1 to TRBJ2-2; 14 nucleotides agree with TRBD2. V shed 4 bases and J 1 base; nucleotides not matched to a gene: 5. Germline V CDR1 and CDR2: MGHRA, YSYEKL. CDR3 length: 18 amino acids. The CDR3 loop is CASSPLGLAGGNTGELFF. CDR3 sequence (DNA): TGCGCCAGCAGCCCACTCGGACTAGCGGGAGGGAACACCGGGGAGCTGTTTTTT.

The rearrangement joins TRBV5-4 to TRBJ2-3; 9 bases align to TRBD1. There are 13 residues in the CDR3. V trimming: 9 bases; J trimming: 5 bases; junction bases outside the gene matches: 7. Per germline, CDR1 SGHNT and CDR2 YYREEE (reference sequence). The CDR3 region has the DNA TGTGCCAACTCCCGGGACAGGGAAGATACGCAGTATTTT. Translating it yields CANSRDREDTQYF.

This clone was recorded only once. The chain is built from TRBV6-1 and TRBJ1-2, with 7 nucleotides matching TRBD1. CDR1 and CDR2 (germline): MNHNS, SASEGT. This CDR3 has 14 amino acids. Trimming removed 6 bases from V and 4 bases from J; junction bases left unmatched: 8. CDR3 coding DNA: TGTGCCAGCAGACACAGGGGATTCAGCTATGGCTACACCTTC. This gives the protein CASRHRGFSYGYTF.

Of note for this clone: This CDR3 is also generated by other DNA sequences in the sample. The V and J genes are TRBV5-1 and TRBJ2-3; tentatively, D is TRBD1 (5 bases). The CDR3 has 14 residues. Per the germline V gene, CDR1 is SGHRS and CDR2 is YFSETQ. Trimming cost V 3 bases and J 2 bases, with 10 bases left between them. In DNA, the CDR3 is TGCGCCAGCAGCTCGGACACTTCCACAGATACGCAGTATTTT. Protein sequence: CASSSDTSTDTQYF.

This chain connects TRBV27 to TRBJ2-2; weak D call: TRBD1 (6 bases). The V gene lost 8 bases and the J gene lost 1 base, with 20 bases spanning the gap. Germline V CDR1 and CDR2: MNHEY, SMNVEV (reference sequence). The CDR3 sequence is 17 residues long. In nucleotides, the CDR3 is TGTGCCAGCGGCCGCCGGCGTGGGGGCAAGAACACCGGGGAGCTGTTTTTT. Residues: CASGRRRGGKNTGELFF.

The chain carries TRBV4-3 and TRBJ2-1; D call uncertain. Germline CDR1 reads LGHNA; CDR2 reads YSLEER. There are 14 residues in the CDR3. V lost 0 bases to trimming and J lost 7 bases, with 10 bases between them. CDR3 amino acids: CASSQESRLNEQFF. The CDR3 coding sequence is TGCGCCAGCAGCCAAGAGTCTAGGCTAAATGAGCAGTTCTTC.

This clone was counted once. The chain employs TRBV7-2 and TRBJ1-5; TRBD1 matches at 7 bases. V dropped 6 bases and J dropped 2; count of bases not matched to a gene: 7. The germline V gene encodes CDR1 SGHTA and CDR2 FQGNSA. The CDR3 sequence is 15 residues long. CDR3 amino acids: CASSKDRAGNQPQHF. As DNA, the CDR3 is TGTGCCAGCAGTAAAGACAGGGCTGGCAATCAGCCCCAGCATTTT.

J is TRBJ2-1 and V is TRBV2; 7 bases match TRBD1. CDR3 length: 11 residues. Trimming at V came to 6 bases and at J to 7 bases, leaving 0 bases not matched to a gene. The germline CDR1 and CDR2 sequences are SNHLY and FYNNEI. The CDR3 spells CASRQGNEQFF. In nucleotides, the CDR3 is TGTGCCAGCAGACAGGGGAATGAGCAGTTCTTC.

J is TRBJ2-2 and V is TRBV18, with 10 bases fitting TRBD2. The CDR3 spans 18 residues. Germline-derived CDR1 and CDR2 are KGHSH and LQKENI. With 2 bases clipped from V and 0 bases from J, the junction kept 6 bases outside the gene matches. The CDR3 nucleotides are TGTGCCAGCTCACCAGGGACTAGCGTCTTCGCGAACACCGGGGAGCTGTTTTTT. As protein: CASSPGTSVFANTGELFF. Full variable domain (outside the CDR3, taken from reference TRBV18 and TRBJ2-2): NAGVMQNPRHLVRRRGQEARLRCSPMKGHSHVYWYRQLPEEGLKFMVYLQKENIIDESGMPKERFSAEFPKEGPSILRIQQVVRGDSAAYFCASSPGTSVFANTGELFFGEGSRLTVL.

The chain's CDR3 is CASSISSGRTSYNEQFF. CDR3 nucleotides: TGTGCCAGTAGTATCTCTAGCGGGCGCACCTCCTACAATGAGCAGTTCTTC. The genes are TRBV19 and TRBJ2-1; 8 bases fit TRBD2. The CDR3 runs 17 residues. Germline V gene lookup returns CDR1 LNHDA and CDR2 SQIVND (reference sequence). The V segment lost 3 bases and the J segment 0 bases; nucleotides outside the gene matches: 7.

The rearrangement uses TRBV7-9 and TRBJ2-1; 13 bases line up with TRBD2. This CDR3 region has 15 residues. CDR1 and CDR2 from the germline V gene are SEHNR and FQNEAQ (reference sequence). The V gene end was trimmed by 5 bases and the J gene end by 5 bases; junction bases not matched to a gene: 3. The CDR3 loop is CASSRTSGGHNEQFF. CDR3 nucleotides: TGTGCCAGCAGCAGGACTAGCGGGGGACACAATGAGCAGTTCTTC.

The rearrangement links TRBV30 to TRBJ2-7, with TRBD1 matching over 9 bases. J lost 4 bases, V lost 4 bases, and 8 bases had no gene match. The germline CDR1 and CDR2 sequences are GTSNPN and SVGIG (reference sequence). The CDR3 extends over 14 amino acids. The CDR3 loop reads CAWNPDRGLYEQYF. In nucleotides, the CDR3 is TGTGCCTGGAACCCGGACAGGGGTCTTTACGAGCAGTACTTC.

The rearrangement joins TRBV7-2 to TRBJ2-2; 8 positions agree with TRBD2. There are 15 residues in the CDR3. V gave up 5 bases and J gave up 5 bases; unmatched junction bases: 7. Germline CDR1 SGHTA, CDR2 FQGNSA. For the CDR3, the DNA is TGTGCCAGCAGCGCTAGCGGGCTCGGTACCGGGGAGCTGTTTTTT. As protein: CASSASGLGTGELFF.

The chain employs TRBV4-2 and TRBJ2-7, with TRBD1 as a possible D gene (6 bases). Germline CDR1 LGHNA, CDR2 YNFKEQ. This CDR3 comprises 15 residues. V was cut by 6 bases and J by 0 bases, with 15 bases left in between. The CDR3 loop is CASSPYQGSSYEQYF. The CDR3 DNA follows: TGTGCCAGCAGTCCATACCAGGGGAGCTCCTACGAGCAGTACTTC.

V usage is TRBV11-1 and J usage is TRBJ2-5; D is possibly TRBD1 (6 bases). The CDR3 has 14 residues. The V end was cut by 4 bases, the J end by 1 base, with 10 bases between. Germline values: CDR1 SGHAT, CDR2 FQDESV (reference sequence). CDR3 sequence (DNA): TGTGCCAGCAGCTCAAGACAGGCCCAAGAGACCCAGTACTTC. Protein sequence: CASSSRQAQETQYF.

V is TRBV21-1 and J is TRBJ1-5; the table's D gene call, TRBD1, was not cross checked with the DNA. TRBV21-1 is flagged as a pseudogene. The CDR3 is 16 amino acids. The CDR3 DNA reads as TGTGCCAGCAGCAGCCTTGACAGGGCCCCTTATCAGCCCCAGCATTTT. It yields the protein CASSSLDRAPYQPQHF.

This chain links TRBV5-1 with TRBJ1-1, with 7 positions matching TRBD1. The CDR3 has 13 residues. V gave up 5 bases and J gave up 2 bases; unmatched junction bases: 3. CDR1 SGHRS and CDR2 YFSETQ come from the germline V gene. CDR3 in amino acids: CASRRTGNTEAFF. CDR3 sequence (DNA): TGCGCCAGCAGAAGGACAGGTAACACTGAAGCTTTCTTT.